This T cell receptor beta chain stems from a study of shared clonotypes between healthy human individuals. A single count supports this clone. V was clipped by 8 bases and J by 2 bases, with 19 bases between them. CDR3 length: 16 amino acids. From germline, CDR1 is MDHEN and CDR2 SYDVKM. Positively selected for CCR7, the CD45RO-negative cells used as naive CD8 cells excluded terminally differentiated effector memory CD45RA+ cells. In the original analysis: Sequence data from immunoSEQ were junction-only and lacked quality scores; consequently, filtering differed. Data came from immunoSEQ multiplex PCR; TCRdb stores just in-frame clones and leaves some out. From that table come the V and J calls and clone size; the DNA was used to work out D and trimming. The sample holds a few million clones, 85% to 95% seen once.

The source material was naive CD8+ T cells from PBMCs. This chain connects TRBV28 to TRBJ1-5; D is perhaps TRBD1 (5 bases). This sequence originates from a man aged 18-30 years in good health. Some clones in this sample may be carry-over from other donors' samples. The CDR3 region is CASGGRKNVGNQPQHF. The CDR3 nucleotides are TGTGCCAGCGGGGGACGGAAGAATGTGGGCAATCAGCCCCAGCATTTT.